This T cell receptor beta chain originates from a study of shared clonotypes between healthy human individuals. V shed 4 bases, J shed 4 bases, and the junction held 3 bases outside the gene matches. Germline loops: CDR1 SEHNR, CDR2 FQNEAQ (reference sequence). This CDR3 has 15 residues. Concerning this clone: Its antigen is currently unknown.

Some clones are missing from TCRdb's copy, which holds only in-frame ones; the method was immunoSEQ multiplex PCR. The table records around 550,000 clones, 85% to 95% of them present only once. Findings of the study overall: The expectation was that sequencing depth would affect clonotype sharing among donors.

CD45RO-negative, CCR7-selected cells formed the naive CD8 fraction, which excluded terminally differentiated effector memory CD45RA+ cells. Adult Caucasians living in Nashville, Tennessee made up all of the donors. The sequenced sample consisted of naive CD8+ T cells sorted from blood. The sequence was obtained from a young woman in good health. This chain links TRBV7-9 with TRBJ2-1, with TRBD2 matching 11 bases. The CDR3 bases are TGTGCCAGCAGCTCGGGACTAGCGGAATACAATGAGCAGTTCTTC. Amino acid sequence: CASSSGLAEYNEQFF.